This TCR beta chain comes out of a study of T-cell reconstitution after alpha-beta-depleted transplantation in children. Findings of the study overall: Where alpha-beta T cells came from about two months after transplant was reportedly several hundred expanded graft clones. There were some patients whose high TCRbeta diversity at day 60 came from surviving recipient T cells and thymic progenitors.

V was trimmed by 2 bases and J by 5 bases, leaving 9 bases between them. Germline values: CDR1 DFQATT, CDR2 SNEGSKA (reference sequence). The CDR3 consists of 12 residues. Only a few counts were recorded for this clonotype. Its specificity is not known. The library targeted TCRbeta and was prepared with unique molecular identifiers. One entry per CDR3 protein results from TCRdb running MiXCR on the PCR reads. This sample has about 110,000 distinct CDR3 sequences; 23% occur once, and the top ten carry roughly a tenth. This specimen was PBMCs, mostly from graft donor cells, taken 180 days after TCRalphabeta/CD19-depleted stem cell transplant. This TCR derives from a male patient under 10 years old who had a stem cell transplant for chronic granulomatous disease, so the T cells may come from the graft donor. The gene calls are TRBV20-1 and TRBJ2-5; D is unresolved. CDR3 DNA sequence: TGCAGTGCTAGACAAGTCTCGGAGACCCAGTACTTC. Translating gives CSARQVSETQYF.